This T cell receptor (beta chain) was profiled in a study of Ad26.COV2.S vaccination and SARS-CoV-2 variants. Treatment in this sample: some 19 received Ad26.COV2.S at low or high dose, single or two shots; about five received placebo; per-sample allocation not given. Day 63 following the first vaccine or placebo injection was when the samples were taken. Data came from immunoSEQ multiplex PCR; TCRdb stores just in-frame clones and leaves some out. Here the sample spans 500,000 or so clones, 89% being singletons. The CDR3 totals 14 residues. The germline V gene encodes CDR1 KGHSH and CDR2 LQKENI. Trimming left V 1 base short and J 1 base short, with 7 bases between.

Sequencing used peripheral blood, obtained in a trial of Ad26.COV2.S vaccine versus placebo. The V gene is TRBV18, the J gene TRBJ1-1; the D is unclear. This TCR was recovered from a person between 18 and 60 years old who received the Ad26.COV2.S COVID-19 vaccine or a placebo. CDR3 sequence reads: CASSPLQRNTEAFF. The CDR3 coding sequence is TGTGCCAGCTCACCACTACAAAGGAACACTGAAGCTTTCTTT.